This T cell receptor beta chain was retrieved from a study of vaccination effects on CD4 cells after COVID-19. On the study more broadly: Of the BNT162b2 and mRNA-1273 vaccines, participants received two doses of one or the other. General study results and limits: Researchers report that only 1 of 255 vaccine-induced clones in healthy vaccinees cross-reacted with common cold coronaviruses.

Notes on this clone: The antigen remains undetermined.

Clones were read by immunoSEQ multiplex PCR, and TCRdb kept only the in-frame ones, dropping some. The sample contains approximately 54,000 clones, roughly 76% of which appear only once. Using viral peptide pools, the ViraFEST assay grew out antigen-specific CD4+ T cells prior to sequencing. Isolating CD4+ T cells followed approximately 11 days of culture. PBMC were cultured at roughly 2 million per well with roughly 10 IU/ml IL-2 and 9.5 to 10 ug/ml peptides. V lost 1 base and J lost 6; bases outside the gene matches: 9. The CDR3 runs to 17 residues. The germline V gene has CDR1 MNHNS and CDR2 SASEGT.

The rearrangement uses TRBV6-1 and TRBJ1-6; 7 positions match TRBD1. The TCR comes from a human donor who received a COVID-19 vaccine. The sample here was CD4+ T cells from PBMCs cultured with HCoV-229E spike peptides, taken before COVID-19 vaccination. DNA of the CDR3: TGTGCCAGCAGTGAAGTAGGAGGGGGCGCCGGTAATTCACCCCTCCACTTT. This codes for CASSEVGGGAGNSPLHF.